A single sample gave rise to the 8 T cell receptor beta chains below, sequenced in a study of cytomegalovirus exposure and HLA in healthy donors. With 60 Vbeta and 13 Jbeta primers, the PCR was carried out. Libraries were prepared by immunoSEQ multiplex PCR; TCRdb keeps only in-frame clonotypes and omits some of them. The sample lists more than 140,000 clones, 82% occurring once. The sequenced sample consisted of PBMCs. These receptor sequences come from a woman aged 40-49 years in good health and CMV-seronegative.

V and J are TRBV5-4 and TRBJ2-5; D may be TRBD1 (5 bases). V was shortened by 0 bases and J by 5 bases, with 11 bases between the two germline ends. There are 14 residues in the CDR3. The germline gives CDR1 SGHNT, CDR2 YYREEE (reference sequence). CDR3 sequence reads: CASSLEGVKETQYF. The CDR3 region has the DNA TGTGCCAGCAGCTTGGAAGGGGTGAAGGAGACCCAGTACTTC.

V is TRBV2 and J is TRBJ1-3; D is undetermined. The germline gives CDR1 SNHLY, CDR2 FYNNEI. Trimming left V 4 bases short and J 7 bases short, with 14 bases between. CDR3 length: 14 residues. The DNA for the CDR3 is TGTGCCAGCAGTGCTATCTCGTACCTGAACACCATATATTTT. Translating gives CASSAISYLNTIYF.

The chain recombines TRBV28 with TRBJ1-2; D is possibly TRBD1 (6 bases). CDR3 length: 14 residues. The V end was cut by 5 bases, the J end by 8 bases, with 18 bases between. Germline V gene lookup returns CDR1 MDHEN and CDR2 SYDVKM. CDR3 loop: CASSTGHRRNGYTF. CDR3 sequence (DNA): TGTGCCAGCAGTACGGGACATCGACGGAACGGCTACACCTTC.

The chain couples TRBV7-9 to TRBJ2-3, with a weak D call TRBD2 (5 bases). The V end was cut by 3 bases, the J end by 0 bases, with 10 bases between. The CDR3 is made up of 15 amino acids. Looked up from germline, CDR1 is SEHNR and CDR2 is FQNEAQ (reference sequence). The CDR3 region is CASSFGSLSTDTQYF. The CDR3 bases are TGTGCCAGCAGCTTTGGGAGCCTCAGCACAGATACGCAGTATTTT.

This chain uses TRBV28 with TRBJ2-1; 10 bases map to TRBD2. Looked up from germline, CDR1 is MDHEN and CDR2 is SYDVKM. J gave up 4 bases and V 6 bases, and 15 bases lay outside the gene matches. The CDR3 sequence is 18 residues long. The CDR3 reads CASSSAHLAGGAYNEQFF. CDR3 DNA: TGTGCCAGCAGCTCTGCCCATTTAGCGGGAGGAGCTTACAATGAGCAGTTCTTC.

The chain has TRBV5-1 and TRBJ2-7; D is perhaps TRBD2 (6 bases). V lost 2 bases and J lost 6, with 21 bases in between. The CDR3 totals 16 residues. The germline V gene has CDR1 SGHRS and CDR2 YFSETQ. The CDR3 nucleotides are TGCGCCAGCAGCTTTGGCGCCTTCGGAGGGCCCTTCGAGCAGTACTTC. Translating it yields CASSFGAFGGPFEQYF.

Only one count was recorded for this clone. V usage is TRBV19 and J usage is TRBJ1-4, with TRBD1 matching 9 bases. V lost 5 bases to trimming and J lost 1 base; unmatched junction nucleotides: 8. This CDR3 contains 17 residues. Per the germline V gene, CDR1 is LNHDA and CDR2 is SQIVND (reference sequence). This chain's CDR3 is CASSVNRGRETNEKLFF. CDR3 sequence (DNA): TGTGCCAGTAGTGTTAACAGGGGGCGCGAAACTAATGAAAAACTGTTTTTT.

This clone was recorded a few times. The chain has TRBV7-9 and TRBJ1-4, with D maybe TRBD1 (5 bases). V was cut by 2 bases and J by 0 bases, with 7 bases left in between. Germline values: CDR1 SEHNR, CDR2 FQNEAQ (reference sequence). This CDR3 spans 15 amino acids. DNA for the CDR3: TGTGCCAGCAGCTTACTGGGGCCAACTAATGAAAAACTGTTTTTT. Protein: CASSLLGPTNEKLFF.